This T cell receptor beta chain derives from a study of blood T cell repertoires in COVID-19. Overall study: The origin of the acute and convalescent COVID-19 samples was the United States, Italy and Spain. Sources were T cells, B-cell-depleted T cells, or PBMCs; the material itself was cDNA or gDNA.

The CDR3 has 14 residues. The germline V gene encodes CDR1 LNHDA and CDR2 SQIVND (reference sequence). Trimming at V came to 7 bases and at J to 4 bases, leaving 9 bases not matched to a gene. As processed by the authors: Amplification of reference gene primers was used by the study to estimate nucleated cell counts. Generated by immunoSEQ multiplex PCR, the TCRdb table keeps only in-frame clones and is missing some. D and trimming come from the DNA, and the V and J calls and clone size come from that table. The data show roughly 70,000 clones, approximately 80% seen once. Seattle cases were enrolled at active infection and followed longitudinally.

The source is a man in his sixties with COVID-19, enrolled during active disease. The V call is TRBV19, the J call TRBJ1-2; 7 positions match TRBD1. Specimen: peripheral blood. The CDR3 sequence: CASTRQGNVYGYTF. CDR3 nucleotide sequence: TGTGCCAGTACCCGACAGGGAAACGTCTATGGCTACACCTTC.